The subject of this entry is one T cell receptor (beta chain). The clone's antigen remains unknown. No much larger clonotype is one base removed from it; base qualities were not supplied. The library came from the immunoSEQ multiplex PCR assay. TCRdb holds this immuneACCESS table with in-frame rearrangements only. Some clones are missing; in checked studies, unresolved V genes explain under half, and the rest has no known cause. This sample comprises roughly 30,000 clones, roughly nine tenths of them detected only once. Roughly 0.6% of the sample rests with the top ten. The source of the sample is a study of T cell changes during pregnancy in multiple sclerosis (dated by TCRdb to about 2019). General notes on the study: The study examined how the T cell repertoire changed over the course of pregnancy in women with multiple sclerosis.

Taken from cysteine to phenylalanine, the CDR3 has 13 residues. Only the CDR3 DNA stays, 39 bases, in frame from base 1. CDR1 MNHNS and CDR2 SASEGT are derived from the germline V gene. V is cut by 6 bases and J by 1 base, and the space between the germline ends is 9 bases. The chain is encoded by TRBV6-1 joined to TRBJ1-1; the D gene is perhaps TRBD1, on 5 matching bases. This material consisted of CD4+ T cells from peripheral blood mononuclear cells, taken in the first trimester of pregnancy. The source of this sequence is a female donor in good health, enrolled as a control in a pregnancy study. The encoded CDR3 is CASRSQGNTEAFF. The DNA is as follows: TGTGCCAGCAGGAGTCAGGGGAACACTGAAGCTTTCTTT.